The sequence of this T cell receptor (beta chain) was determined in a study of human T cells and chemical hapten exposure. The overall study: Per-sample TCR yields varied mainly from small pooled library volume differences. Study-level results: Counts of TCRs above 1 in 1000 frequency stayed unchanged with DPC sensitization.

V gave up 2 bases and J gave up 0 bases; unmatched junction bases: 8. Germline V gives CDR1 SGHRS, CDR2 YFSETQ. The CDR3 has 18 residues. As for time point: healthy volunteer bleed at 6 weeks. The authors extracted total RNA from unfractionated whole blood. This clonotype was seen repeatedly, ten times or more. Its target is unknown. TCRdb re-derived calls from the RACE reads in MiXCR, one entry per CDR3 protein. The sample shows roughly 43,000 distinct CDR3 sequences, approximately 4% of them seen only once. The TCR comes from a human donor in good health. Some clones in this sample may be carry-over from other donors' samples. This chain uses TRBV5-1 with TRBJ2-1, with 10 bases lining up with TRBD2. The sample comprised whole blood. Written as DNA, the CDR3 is TGCGCCAGCAGCTTAGGCCAGAGCGGGAGGGCCTCCTACAATGAGCAGTTCTTC. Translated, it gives CASSLGQSGRASYNEQFF. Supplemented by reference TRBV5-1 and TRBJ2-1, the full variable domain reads KAGVTQTPRYLIKTRGQQVTLSCSPISGHRSVSWYQQTPGQGLQFLFEYFSETQRNKGNFPGRFSGRQFSNSRSEMNVSTLELGDSALYLCASSLGQSGRASYNEQFFGPGTRLTVL.